The 29 T cell receptor beta chains in this list originate from one sample, sequenced in a study of regulatory T cells in long-lasting Graves disease. To make TCR beta libraries, researchers used iRepertoire HTBI primers and Arm-PCR of CDR3 regions. Each CDR3 protein gets one entry after TCRdb re-called the multiplex PCR reads with MiXCR. This sample has roughly 510,000 distinct CDR3 sequences, with 15% to 20% found just once. Described time point: newly diagnosed GD, antithyroid drugs for less than 3 months. RNA extracted from PBMCs served as the sequencing template. These data were likewise used in another study, on T cells in Graves' hyperthyroidism and ophthalmopathy.

This sample comprised peripheral blood mononuclear cells (PBMCs), obtained at new diagnosis, from a patient treated with antithyroid drugs. The receptors were gathered from a man between 18 and 35 years old with Graves disease.

This clonotype was detected many times. The chain has TRBV12-3 or TRBV12-4 and TRBJ1-1; D ambiguous. CDR3 length equals 13 residues. Trimming took 6 bases from V and 1 from J, leaving 9 bases between them. The CDR3 DNA sequence: TGTGCCAGCAGCTTACTCCCGAACACTGAAGCTTTCTTT. Amino acids: CASSLLPNTEAFF.

The chain has TRBV24-1 and TRBJ2-7; TRBD1 might be the D (6 bases). The V end was cut by 7 bases, the J end by 0 bases, with 24 bases between. The CDR3 has 18 residues. The germline V gene encodes CDR1 KGHDR and CDR2 SFDVKD. The CDR3 region has the DNA TGTGCCACCAGAGAGGGGGAACCGGGACACCGGGCCTCCTACGAGCAGTACTTC. Amino acid sequence: CATREGEPGHRASYEQYF.

The chain joins TRBV20-1 to TRBJ2-1; TRBD2 matches at 8 bases. Germline-derived CDR1 and CDR2 are DFQATT and SNEGSKA (reference sequence). The CDR3 has 16 residues. V shed 1 base, J shed 0 bases, and the junction held 5 bases outside the gene matches. The CDR3 coding sequence is TGCAGTGCTAGAGGCCGCGGGGGGAGCTCCTACAATGAGCAGTTCTTC. Translation: CSARGRGGSSYNEQFF.

Only a few counts were recorded for this clonotype. This chain connects TRBV11-3 to TRBJ2-7; 14 bases are shared with TRBD2. V was clipped by 4 bases and J by 6 bases; unmatched bases: 8. Germline-derived CDR1 and CDR2 are SGHNT and YENEEA. The CDR3 sequence is 16 residues long. This CDR3 reads CASSSAGLAGVGEQYF. The DNA for the CDR3 is TGTGCCAGCAGCTCCGCGGGACTAGCGGGAGTCGGCGAGCAGTACTTC. The full variable domain, its missing parts supplied by reference TRBV11-3 and TRBJ2-7, is EAGVVQSPRYKIIEKKQPVAFWCNPISGHNTLYWYLQNLGQGPELLIRYENEEAVDDSQLPKDRFSAERLKGVDSTLKIQPAELGDSAVYLCASSSAGLAGVGEQYFGPGTRLTVT.

This clonotype was found many times. The chain links TRBV15 to TRBJ2-7; 8 nucleotides match TRBD1. The V gene's germline CDR1 is LNHNV and CDR2 YYDKDF (reference sequence). V was clipped by 2 bases and J by 2 bases; unmatched bases: 2. This CDR3 spans 14 amino acids. The CDR3 spells CATSRRGQAYEQYF. In DNA, the CDR3 is TGTGCCACCAGCAGACGGGGACAGGCCTACGAGCAGTACTTC.

This clonotype was seen a few times. V and J are TRBV7-9 and TRBJ1-1; no firm D call. V was trimmed by 5 bases and J by 1 base, leaving 14 bases between them. Per the germline V gene, CDR1 is SEHNR and CDR2 is FQNEAQ (reference sequence). The CDR3 is 15 residues long. Here the CDR3 reads CASSLRHDGNTEAFF. The CDR3 DNA reads as TGTGCCAGCAGCCTACGACACGATGGGAACACTGAAGCTTTCTTT.

The chain combines TRBV20-1 with TRBJ1-3; D perhaps matches TRBD1 (5 bases). The CDR3 loop spans 12 amino acids. V was trimmed by 6 bases and J by 3 bases, leaving 9 bases between them. Looked up from germline, CDR1 is DFQATT and CDR2 is SNEGSKA (reference sequence). In nucleotides, the CDR3 is TGCAGTGCACGGGACCGTGGAAACACCATATATTTT. Its protein product is CSARDRGNTIYF.

The V call is TRBV27, the J call TRBJ2-7, with 10 nucleotides matching TRBD2. Germline V gene lookup returns CDR1 MNHEY and CDR2 SMNVEV (reference sequence). Losses at the gene ends were 7 bases for V and 6 bases for J; bases not matched to a gene: 15. CDR3 length equals 16 residues. The CDR3 DNA sequence: TGTGCCAGCACCTCCTCTGTGGCTAGCGGGAGTGCCGAGCAGTACTTC. This encodes CASTSSVASGSAEQYF.

Many counts were recorded for this clonotype. The chain has TRBV30 and TRBJ1-1; possibly TRBD1 for D (6 bases). CDR3 length: 13 amino acids. The V end lost 5 bases, the J end lost 8 bases, and 18 bases lay between the germline ends. The germline V gene encodes CDR1 GTSNPN and CDR2 SVGIG (reference sequence). The chain's CDR3 is CAWAAGATVEAFF. In nucleotides, the CDR3 is TGTGCCTGGGCGGCGGGGGCGACAGTGGAAGCTTTCTTT. The complete variable domain, with remaining parts taken from reference TRBV30 and TRBJ1-1, reads SQTIHQWPATLVQPVGSPLSLECTVEGTSNPNLYWYRQAAGRGLQLLFYSVGIGQISSEVPQNLSASRPQDRQFILSSKKLLLSDSGFYLCAWAAGATVEAFFGQGTRLTVV.

The V and J genes are TRBV5-6 and TRBJ1-5; possible D gene TRBD1, 5 bases. Germline V gives CDR1 SGHDT, CDR2 YYEEEE. The CDR3 is 16 amino acids. V lost 4 bases to trimming and J lost 8 bases, with 22 bases between them. The CDR3 is CASSPYGQGVVEPQHF. Written as DNA, the CDR3 is TGTGCCAGCAGCCCCTATGGGCAGGGCGTGGTAGAGCCCCAGCATTTT.

The sample holds a few counts of this clonotype. With only one base between it and a far larger clone, this is likely a read error. This chain uses TRBV28 with TRBJ2-7, with 7 bases identical to TRBD2. The ends lost 5 bases at V and 4 bases at J; junction bases unmatched: 8. CDR3 length: 14 amino acids. CDR1 is MDHEN and CDR2 is SYDVKM in the germline V gene. DNA for the CDR3: TGTGCCAGCAGTCCCGGGACTAAGGGGTACGAGCAGTACTTC. Its translation is CASSPGTKGYEQYF.

This chain joins TRBV18 and TRBJ2-7; D tentatively reads TRBD1 or TRBD2 (5 bases each). Germline-derived CDR1 and CDR2 are KGHSH and LQKENI. Trimming left V 6 bases short and J 5 bases short, with 11 bases between. The CDR3 sequence is 12 residues long. Written as DNA, the CDR3 is TGTGCCAGCTCCCCGGTGGGGGACGAGCAGTACTTC. It codes for CASSPVGDEQYF.

This clonotype was detected many times. V gene TRBV7-6 combines with J gene TRBJ2-3, with 7 bases aligning to TRBD2. Germline V gene data show CDR1 as SGHVS and CDR2 as FNYEAQ. V trimming: 0 bases; J trimming: 1 base; junction bases outside the gene matches: 7. The CDR3 has 17 residues. The CDR3 protein is CASSLAEAGARTDTQYF. For the CDR3, the DNA is TGTGCCAGCAGCTTAGCGGAGGCGGGAGCGCGCACAGATACGCAGTATTTT.

This clonotype has ten or more counts. The DNA of the CDR3 is TGCAGTGGCAGGCCCTCCTACAATGAGCAGTTCTTC. Encoded protein: CSGRPSYNEQFF. V and J are TRBV20-1 and TRBJ2-1, with D uncertain. Between the trimmed V and J ends, which lost 7 bases and 0 bases, there was a span of 7 bases. The CDR3 contains 12 residues. CDR1 is DFQATT and CDR2 is SNEGSKA in the germline V gene (reference sequence).

This clonotype occurred many times. The chain couples TRBV3-1 to TRBJ2-2; no firm D call. Germline V CDR1 and CDR2: LGHDT, YNNKEL (reference sequence). V lost 5 bases, J lost 0 bases, and 7 bases lay in between. The CDR3 consists of 14 residues. CDR3 region: CASSDTTNTGELFF. The CDR3 bases are TGTGCCAGCAGCGACACAACGAACACCGGGGAGCTGTTTTTT.

As to this clonotype: A read error is likely here: a far larger clone is one base away. The chain has TRBV12-3 or TRBV12-4 and TRBJ2-7; 10 nucleotides line up with TRBD2. The CDR3 length is 15 residues. Written as DNA, the CDR3 is TGTGTCAGCAGCGCCGGGACTAGCGCTTTGAGAGAGCAGTACTTC. It is translated as CVSSAGTSALREQYF.

This clonotype was seen repeatedly, ten times or more. This chain's CDR3 is CASRAPTGTLSGELFF. As DNA, the CDR3 is TGTGCCAGCAGGGCACCGACAGGGACATTATCCGGGGAGCTGTTTTTT. The rearrangement joins TRBV12-3 or TRBV12-4 to TRBJ2-2; 7 nucleotides agree with TRBD1. This CDR3 has 16 residues. J gave up 6 bases and V 6 bases, and 13 bases lay outside the gene matches.

The J gene is TRBJ1-3, the V gene TRBV9; D gene uncertain. CDR1 and CDR2 from the germline V gene are SGDLS and YYNGEE. Trimming shortened V by 2 bases and J by 0 bases, and 15 bases separated the two germline ends. The CDR3 is made up of 17 amino acids. The CDR3 spells CASSVNPPGTSGNTIYF. Written as DNA, the CDR3 is TGTGCCAGCAGCGTGAACCCCCCGGGAACCTCTGGAAACACCATATATTTT.

There are many counts of this clonotype. The J gene is TRBJ1-1, the V gene TRBV20-1; TRBD1 might be the D (6 bases). This CDR3 contains 13 residues. Germline CDR1 and CDR2: DFQATT and SNEGSKA (reference sequence). V was trimmed by 5 bases and J by 0 bases, leaving 10 bases between them. The DNA for the CDR3 is TGCAGTGCTCAGACAGGCCTGAACACTGAAGCTTTCTTT. Translated, it gives CSAQTGLNTEAFF.

The V and J genes are TRBV20-1 and TRBJ2-1; TRBD1 is a possible D gene (8 bases). This CDR3 region has 12 residues. With 4 bases removed from V and 7 bases from J, the gap between germline ends came to 11 bases. CDR1 DFQATT and CDR2 SNEGSKA come from the germline V gene (reference sequence). The CDR3 loop is CSANRGGNEQFF. CDR3 nucleotides: TGCAGTGCTAACAGGGGGGGTAATGAGCAGTTCTTC.

The chain links TRBV9 to TRBJ2-1; D is perhaps TRBD2 (6 bases). Germline lookup yields CDR1 SGDLS and CDR2 YYNGEE. This CDR3 contains 17 residues. Between the trimmed V and J ends, which lost 0 bases and 0 bases, there was a span of 13 bases. The CDR3 here is CASSVGGGGFSYNEQFF. The CDR3, as DNA: TGTGCCAGCAGCGTAGGGGGAGGAGGGTTCTCCTACAATGAGCAGTTCTTC.

This clonotype was counted at least ten times. The J gene is TRBJ2-1, the V gene TRBV28, with D uncertain. CDR1 MDHEN and CDR2 SYDVKM come from the germline V gene. The CDR3 runs to 13 residues. Trimming removed 3 bases at V and 10 bases at J, with 13 bases between. The CDR3 is CASSFRLVGEQFF. The CDR3, as DNA: TGTGCCAGCAGTTTCCGGCTAGTCGGGGAGCAGTTCTTC.

This clonotype was detected only a few times. The CDR3 here is CASSVAQGGAQETQYF. In nucleotides, the CDR3 is TGTGCCAGCAGCGTAGCTCAGGGTGGGGCCCAAGAGACCCAGTACTTC. The V gene is TRBV9, the J gene TRBJ2-5; a possible D gene is TRBD1 (5 bases). The CDR3 is 16 amino acids. The V gene's germline CDR1 is SGDLS and CDR2 YYNGEE. The ends were cut back, 0 bases at V and 1 base at J, with 13 bases in the middle.

The chain couples TRBV27 to TRBJ1-2; D is possibly TRBD1 (6 bases). V was pared by 5 bases and J by 5 bases, with 12 bases between. This CDR3 spans 13 amino acids. The germline CDR1 and CDR2 sequences are MNHEY and SMNVEV (reference sequence). This CDR3 is CASSADRRYGYTF. CDR3 sequence (DNA): TGTGCCAGCAGTGCGGACAGAAGATATGGCTACACCTTC.

This clonotype was observed a few times. The rearrangement links TRBV5-6 to TRBJ2-5, with unresolved D. The CDR3 contains 13 residues. V lost 4 bases to trimming and J lost 5 bases, with 12 bases between them. Germline values: CDR1 SGHDT, CDR2 YYEEEE. As DNA, the CDR3 is TGTGCCAGCAGCCCGACACTACAGGAGACCCAGTACTTC. Its protein product is CASSPTLQETQYF.

The sample holds a few counts of this clonotype. In DNA, the CDR3 is TGTGCCAGCAGCCAAGGAGGGAATGCGGGCACCTTC. Protein product: CASSQGGNAGTF. The V and J genes are TRBV3-1 and TRBJ1-2; no definite D call. Germline values: CDR1 LGHDT, CDR2 YNNKEL (reference sequence). The length of the CDR3 is 12 residues. The ends were cut back, 1 base at V and 13 bases at J, with 13 bases in the middle.

This clonotype has ten or more counts. The V gene is TRBV12-3 or TRBV12-4, the J gene TRBJ2-3; D is perhaps TRBD1 (5 bases). The CDR3 has 14 residues. Trimming removed 6 bases from V and 4 bases from J, with 14 bases in between. The CDR3 reads CASSPEGAADTQYF. DNA for the CDR3: TGTGCCAGCAGCCCCGAAGGGGCGGCAGATACGCAGTATTTT.

Only a few counts were recorded for this clonotype. The V call is TRBV19, the J call TRBJ2-2; D gene uncertain. V lost 5 bases to trimming and J lost 9 bases, with 10 bases between them. The CDR3 loop spans 12 amino acids. Germline values: CDR1 LNHDA, CDR2 SQIVND (reference sequence). The DNA of the CDR3 is TGTGCCAGTAGTTCCCCCGCCTGGGAGCTGTTTTTT. Translating it yields CASSSPAWELFF. Using reference TRBV19 and TRBJ2-2 for the parts outside the CDR3, the full variable domain is DGGITQSPKYLFRKEGQNVTLSCEQNLNHDAMYWYRQDPGQGLRLIYYSQIVNDFQKGDIAEGYSVSREKKESFPLTVTSAQKNPTAFYLCASSSPAWELFFGEGSRLTVL.

The V gene is TRBV18, the J gene TRBJ1-1; 7 bases are a match to TRBD1. V trimming: 2 bases; J trimming: 1 base; junction bases outside the gene matches: 7. The CDR3 length is 16 residues. Germline CDR1 and CDR2: KGHSH and LQKENI. The CDR3 bases are TGTGCCAGCTCACCAAGGGCAGGGGGAGGGAACACTGAAGCTTTCTTT. Its protein is CASSPRAGGGNTEAFF.